This T cell receptor (beta chain) came from a study of shared clonotypes between healthy human individuals. Unmatched junction bases numbered 5, after V lost 6 bases and J lost 2 bases. The germline gives CDR1 LNHDA, CDR2 SQIVND (reference sequence). The CDR3 has 15 amino acids. Generated by immunoSEQ multiplex PCR, the TCRdb table keeps only in-frame clones and is missing some. The sample yields a few million clones, over 90% seen once. This clonotype was sampled from a man aged 18 to 29 in good health. Some clones in this sample may be carry-over from other donors' samples. Sequences were obtained from naive CD4+ T cells from PBMCs. Regarding subset: CD45RA+ positively selected. The genes are TRBV19 and TRBJ2-7; 12 nucleotides line up with TRBD2. The CDR3 here is CASSIRTSGTYEQYF. The CDR3 region has the DNA TGTGCCAGTAGCATAAGGACTAGCGGGACCTACGAGCAGTACTTC. Based on the CDR3 plus reference TRBV19 and TRBJ2-7, the full variable domain is DGGITQSPKYLFRKEGQNVTLSCEQNLNHDAMYWYRQDPGQGLRLIYYSQIVNDFQKGDIAEGYSVSREKKESFPLTVTSAQKNPTAFYLCASSIRTSGTYEQYFGPGTRLTVT.